This T cell receptor (beta chain) stems from a study of blood T cell repertoires in COVID-19. Profiled with immunoSEQ multiplex PCR; TCRdb holds only in-frame clones, not every one. This table holds around 190,000 clones, 84% found once. The CDR3 loop spans 15 amino acids. Looked up from germline, CDR1 is MNHEY and CDR2 is SVGEGT. With 6 bases clipped from V and 3 bases from J, the junction kept 8 bases outside the gene matches. Material: PBMCs or T cells enriched from blood (not recorded which). This TCR came from a woman aged 25 to 39 who had been exposed to COVID-19. The chain uses TRBV6-2 or TRBV6-3 and TRBJ2-7; 10 nucleotides align to TRBD1. CDR3 sequence reads: CASSKPGQGYYEQYF. CDR3 sequence (DNA): TGTGCCAGCAGCAAACCGGGACAGGGGTACTACGAGCAGTACTTC.